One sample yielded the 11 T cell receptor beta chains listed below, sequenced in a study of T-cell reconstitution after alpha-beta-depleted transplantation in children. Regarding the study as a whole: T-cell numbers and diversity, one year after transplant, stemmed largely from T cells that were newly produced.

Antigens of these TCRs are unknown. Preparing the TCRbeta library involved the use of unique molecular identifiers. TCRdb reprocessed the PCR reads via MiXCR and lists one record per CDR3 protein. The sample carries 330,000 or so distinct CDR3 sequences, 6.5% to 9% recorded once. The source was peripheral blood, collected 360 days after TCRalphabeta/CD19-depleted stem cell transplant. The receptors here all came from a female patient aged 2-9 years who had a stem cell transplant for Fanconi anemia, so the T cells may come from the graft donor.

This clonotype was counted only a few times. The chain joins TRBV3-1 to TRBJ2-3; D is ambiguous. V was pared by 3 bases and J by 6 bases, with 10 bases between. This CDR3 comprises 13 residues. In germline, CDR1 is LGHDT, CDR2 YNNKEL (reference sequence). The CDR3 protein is CASSHPWSDTQYF. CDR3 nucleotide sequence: TGTGCCAGCAGCCACCCCTGGTCCGATACGCAGTATTTT.

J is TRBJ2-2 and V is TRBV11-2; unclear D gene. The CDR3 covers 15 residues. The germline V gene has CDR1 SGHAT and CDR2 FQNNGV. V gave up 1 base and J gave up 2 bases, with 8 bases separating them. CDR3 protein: CASSLVGINTGELFF. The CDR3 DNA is TGTGCCAGCAGCTTAGTGGGGATTAACACCGGGGAGCTGTTTTTT. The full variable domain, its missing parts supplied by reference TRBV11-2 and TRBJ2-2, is EAGVAQSPRYKIIEKRQSVAFWCNPISGHATLYWYQQILGQGPKLLIQFQNNGVVDDSQLPKDRFSAERLKGVDSTLKIQPAKLEDSAVYLCASSLVGINTGELFFGEGSRLTVL.

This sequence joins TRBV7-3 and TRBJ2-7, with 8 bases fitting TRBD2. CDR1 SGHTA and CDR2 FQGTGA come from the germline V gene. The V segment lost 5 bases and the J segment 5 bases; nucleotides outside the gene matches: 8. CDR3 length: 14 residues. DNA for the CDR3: TGTGCCAGCAGCCCGGCGGGGGGAAGTAACGAGCAGTACTTC. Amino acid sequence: CASSPAGGSNEQYF.

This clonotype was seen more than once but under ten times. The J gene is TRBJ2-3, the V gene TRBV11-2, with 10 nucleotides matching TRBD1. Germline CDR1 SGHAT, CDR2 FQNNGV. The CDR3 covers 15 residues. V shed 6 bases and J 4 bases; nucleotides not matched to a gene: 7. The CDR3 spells CASREDRGRADTQYF. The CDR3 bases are TGTGCCAGCAGGGAAGACAGGGGGCGAGCAGATACGCAGTATTTT.

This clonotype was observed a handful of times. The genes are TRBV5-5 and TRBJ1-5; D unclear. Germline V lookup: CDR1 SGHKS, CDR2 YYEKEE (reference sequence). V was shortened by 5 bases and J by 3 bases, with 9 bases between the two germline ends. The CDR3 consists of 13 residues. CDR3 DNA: TGTGCCAGCAGGCGGGATCACAATCAGCCCCAGCATTTT. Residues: CASRRDHNQPQHF.

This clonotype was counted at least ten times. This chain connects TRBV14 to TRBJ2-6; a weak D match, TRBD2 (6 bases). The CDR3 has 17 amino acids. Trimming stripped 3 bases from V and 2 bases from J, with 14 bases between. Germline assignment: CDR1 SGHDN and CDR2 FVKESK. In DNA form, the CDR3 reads TGTGCCAGCAGCCAGTGGGGCTCGGGGGCTGGGGCCAACGTCCTGACTTTC. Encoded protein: CASSQWGSGAGANVLTF. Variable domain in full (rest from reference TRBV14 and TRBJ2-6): EAGVTQFPSHSVIEKGQTVTLRCDPISGHDNLYWYRRVMGKEIKFLLHFVKESKQDESGMPNNRFLAERTGGTYSTLKVQPAELEDSGVYFCASSQWGSGAGANVLTFGAGSRLTVL.

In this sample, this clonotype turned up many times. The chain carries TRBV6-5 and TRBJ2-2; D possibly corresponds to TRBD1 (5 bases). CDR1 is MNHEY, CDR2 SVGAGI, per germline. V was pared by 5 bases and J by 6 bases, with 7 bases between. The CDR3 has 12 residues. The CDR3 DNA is TGTGCCAGCAGTAGGGGTCCCGGGGAGCTGTTTTTT. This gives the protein CASSRGPGELFF.

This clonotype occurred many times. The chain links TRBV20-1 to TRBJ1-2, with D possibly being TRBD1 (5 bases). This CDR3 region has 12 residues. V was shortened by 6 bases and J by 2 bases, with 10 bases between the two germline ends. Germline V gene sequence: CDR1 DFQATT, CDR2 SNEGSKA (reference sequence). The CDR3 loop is CSAETENYGYTF. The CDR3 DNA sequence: TGCAGTGCGGAGACAGAGAACTATGGCTACACCTTC.

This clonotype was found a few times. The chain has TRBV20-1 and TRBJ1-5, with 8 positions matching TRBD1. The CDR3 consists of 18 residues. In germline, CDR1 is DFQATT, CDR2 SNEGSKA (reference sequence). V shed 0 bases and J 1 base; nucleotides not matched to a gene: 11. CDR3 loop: CSARDLWAGGRSNQPQHF. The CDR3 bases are TGCAGTGCTAGAGATTTATGGGCAGGGGGCAGGAGCAATCAGCCCCAGCATTTT.

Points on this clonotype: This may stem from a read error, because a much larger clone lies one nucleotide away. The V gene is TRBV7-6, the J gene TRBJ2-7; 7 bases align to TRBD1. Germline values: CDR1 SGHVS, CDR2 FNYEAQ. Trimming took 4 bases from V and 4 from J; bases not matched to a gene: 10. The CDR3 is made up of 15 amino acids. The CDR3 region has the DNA TGTGCCAGCAGCTCCACGAACAGGGGAAAATACGAGCAGTACTTC. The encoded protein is CASSSTNRGKYEQYF.

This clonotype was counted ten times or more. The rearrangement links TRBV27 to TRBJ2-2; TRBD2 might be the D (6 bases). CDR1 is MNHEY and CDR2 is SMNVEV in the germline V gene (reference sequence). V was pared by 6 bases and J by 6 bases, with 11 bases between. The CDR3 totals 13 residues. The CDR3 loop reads CASSLRGSGELFF. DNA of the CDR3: TGTGCCAGCAGCCTGCGGGGTTCCGGGGAGCTGTTTTTT.